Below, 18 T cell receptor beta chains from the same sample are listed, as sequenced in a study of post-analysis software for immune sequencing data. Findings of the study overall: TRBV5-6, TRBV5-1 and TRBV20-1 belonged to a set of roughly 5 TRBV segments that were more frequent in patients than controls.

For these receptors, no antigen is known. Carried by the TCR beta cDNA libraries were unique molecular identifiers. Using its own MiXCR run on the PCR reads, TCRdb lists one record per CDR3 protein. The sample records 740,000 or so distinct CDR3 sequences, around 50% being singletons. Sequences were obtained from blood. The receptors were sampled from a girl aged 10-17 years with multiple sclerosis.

The CDR3 sequence is CASTLVDQGTDTQYF. The CDR3 DNA sequence: TGCGCCAGCACCTTGGTAGACCAGGGGACAGATACGCAGTATTTT. The chain recombines TRBV4-1 with TRBJ2-3; tentatively, D is TRBD1 (6 bases). Germline lookup yields CDR1 MGHRA and CDR2 YSYEKL. CDR3 length: 15 residues. The ends were cut back, 7 bases at V and 3 bases at J, with 17 bases in the middle.

The CDR3 nucleotides read TGCAGTGCTGTCAGGGATTTCGCCAAAAACATTCAGTACTTC. Translating gives CSAVRDFAKNIQYF. This sequence joins TRBV20-1 and TRBJ2-4; possible D gene TRBD1, 5 bases. V lost 5 bases to trimming and J lost 1 base, with 12 bases between them. CDR3 length: 14 amino acids. Germline CDR1 and CDR2: DFQATT and SNEGSKA (reference sequence).

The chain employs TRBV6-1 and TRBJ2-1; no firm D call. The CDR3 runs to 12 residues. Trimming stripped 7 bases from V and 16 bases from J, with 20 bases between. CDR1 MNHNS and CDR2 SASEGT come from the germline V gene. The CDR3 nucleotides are TGTGCCAGCAACCTCCCAAAGGGTTTTCGATTCTTC. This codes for CASNLPKGFRFF.

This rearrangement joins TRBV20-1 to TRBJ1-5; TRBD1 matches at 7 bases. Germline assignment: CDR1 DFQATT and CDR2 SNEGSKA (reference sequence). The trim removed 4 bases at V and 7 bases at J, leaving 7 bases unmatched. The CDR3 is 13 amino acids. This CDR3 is CSATRQGGQPQHF. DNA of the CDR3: TGCAGTGCTACCCGACAGGGAGGCCAGCCCCAGCATTTT.

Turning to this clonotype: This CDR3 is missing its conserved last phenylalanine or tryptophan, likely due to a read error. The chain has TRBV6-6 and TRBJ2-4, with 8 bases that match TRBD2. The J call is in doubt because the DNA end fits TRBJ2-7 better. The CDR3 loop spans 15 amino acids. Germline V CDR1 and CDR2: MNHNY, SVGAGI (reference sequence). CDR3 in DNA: TGTGCCAGCAGTTACGGAGCGGGAGCGGCCTACGAGCAGTACTGC. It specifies CASSYGAGAAYEQYC.

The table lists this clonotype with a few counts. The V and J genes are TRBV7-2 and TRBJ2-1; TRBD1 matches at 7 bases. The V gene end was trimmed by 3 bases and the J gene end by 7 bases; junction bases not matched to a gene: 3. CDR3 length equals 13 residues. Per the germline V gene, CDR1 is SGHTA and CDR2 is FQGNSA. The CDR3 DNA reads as TGTGCCAGCAGCTTCGACAGGGAGAATGAGCAGTTCTTC. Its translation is CASSFDRENEQFF.

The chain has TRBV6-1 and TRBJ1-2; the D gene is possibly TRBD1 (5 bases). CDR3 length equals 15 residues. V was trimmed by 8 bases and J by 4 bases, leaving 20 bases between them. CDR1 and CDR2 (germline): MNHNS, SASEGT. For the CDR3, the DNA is TGTGCCAGCGTGACCGGGGACTTTACCTTCTATGGCTACACCTTC. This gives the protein CASVTGDFTFYGYTF.

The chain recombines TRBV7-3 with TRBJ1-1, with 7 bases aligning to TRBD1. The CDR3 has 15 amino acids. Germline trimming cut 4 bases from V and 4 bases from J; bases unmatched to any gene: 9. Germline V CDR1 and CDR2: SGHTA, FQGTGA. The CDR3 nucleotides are TGTGCCAGCAGCTCCCAGGGGGTCGTTGGCACTGAAGCTTTCTTT. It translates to CASSSQGVVGTEAFF.

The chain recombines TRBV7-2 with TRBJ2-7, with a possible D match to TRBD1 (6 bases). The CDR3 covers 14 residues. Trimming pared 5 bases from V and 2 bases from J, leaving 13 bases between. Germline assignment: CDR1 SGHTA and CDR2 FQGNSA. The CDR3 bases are TGTGCCAGCAGCCAAGGACAGCGCCCCTACGAGCAGTACTTC. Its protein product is CASSQGQRPYEQYF.

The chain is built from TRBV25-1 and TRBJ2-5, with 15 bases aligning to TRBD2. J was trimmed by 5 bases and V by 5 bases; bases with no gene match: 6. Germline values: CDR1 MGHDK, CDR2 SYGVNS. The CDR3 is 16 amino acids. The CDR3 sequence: CASSIGLAGGSETQYF. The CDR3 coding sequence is TGTGCCAGCAGTATAGGACTAGCGGGAGGGTCGGAGACCCAGTACTTC. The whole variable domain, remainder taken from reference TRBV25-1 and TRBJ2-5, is EADIYQTPRYLVIGTGKKITLECSQTMGHDKMYWYQQDPGMELHLIHYSYGVNSTEKGDLSSESTVSRIRTEHFPLTLESARPSHTSQYLCASSIGLAGGSETQYFGPGTRLLVL.

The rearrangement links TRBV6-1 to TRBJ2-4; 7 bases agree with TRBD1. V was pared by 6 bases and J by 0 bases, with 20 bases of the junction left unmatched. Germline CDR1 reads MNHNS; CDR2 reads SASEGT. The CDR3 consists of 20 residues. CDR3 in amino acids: CASSPPRQGALLLAKNIQYF. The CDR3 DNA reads TGTGCCAGCAGCCCTCCCAGACAGGGAGCTCTCCTCCTAGCCAAAAACATTCAGTACTTC.

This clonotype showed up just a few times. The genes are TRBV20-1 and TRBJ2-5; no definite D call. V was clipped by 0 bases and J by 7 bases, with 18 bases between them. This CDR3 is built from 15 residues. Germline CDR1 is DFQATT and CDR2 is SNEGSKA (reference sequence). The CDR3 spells CSARELTFNPGTQYF. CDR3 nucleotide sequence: TGCAGTGCTAGAGAACTGACGTTCAACCCTGGGACCCAGTACTTC.

The CDR3 loop is CASSEGWGMNTEAFF. CDR3 nucleotide sequence: TGTGCCAGCAGTGAAGGGTGGGGGATGAACACTGAAGCTTTCTTT. V and J are TRBV6-1 and TRBJ1-1; maybe TRBD1 (5 bases). Trimming pared 1 base from V and 0 bases from J, leaving 9 bases between. The CDR3 is made up of 15 amino acids. The germline CDR1 and CDR2 sequences are MNHNS and SASEGT.

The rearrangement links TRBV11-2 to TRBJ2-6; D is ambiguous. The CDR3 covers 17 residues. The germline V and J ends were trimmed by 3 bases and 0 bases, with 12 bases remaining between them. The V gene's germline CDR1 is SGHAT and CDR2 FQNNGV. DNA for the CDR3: TGTGCCAGCAGCTTGAACCAGGCCCGCTCTGGGGCCAACGTCCTGACTTTC. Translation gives CASSLNQARSGANVLTF.

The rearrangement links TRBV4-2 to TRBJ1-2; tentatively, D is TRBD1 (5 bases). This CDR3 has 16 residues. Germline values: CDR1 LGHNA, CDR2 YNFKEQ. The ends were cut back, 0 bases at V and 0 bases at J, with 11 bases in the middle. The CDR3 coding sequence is TGTGCCAGCAGCCAAGATGGGGCAGGTACTAACTATGGCTACACCTTC. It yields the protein CASSQDGAGTNYGYTF.

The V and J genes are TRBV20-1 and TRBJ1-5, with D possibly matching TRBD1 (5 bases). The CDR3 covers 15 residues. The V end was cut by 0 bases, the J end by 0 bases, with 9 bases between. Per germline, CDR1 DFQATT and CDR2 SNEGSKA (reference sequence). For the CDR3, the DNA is TGCAGTGCTAGAGATCTGGGACTTAGCAATCAGCCCCAGCATTTT. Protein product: CSARDLGLSNQPQHF.

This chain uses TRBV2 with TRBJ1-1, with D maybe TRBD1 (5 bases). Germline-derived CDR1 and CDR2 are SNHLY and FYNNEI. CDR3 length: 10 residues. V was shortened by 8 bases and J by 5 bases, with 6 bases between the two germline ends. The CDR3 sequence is CASAGTEAFF. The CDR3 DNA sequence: TGTGCCAGCGCAGGGACTGAAGCTTTCTTT.

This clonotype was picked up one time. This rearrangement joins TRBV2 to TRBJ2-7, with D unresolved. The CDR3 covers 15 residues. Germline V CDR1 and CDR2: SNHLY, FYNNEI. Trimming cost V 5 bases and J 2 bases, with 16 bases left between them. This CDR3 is CASSYRRLSPYEQYF. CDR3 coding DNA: TGTGCCAGCAGTTACCGCCGACTCAGCCCCTACGAGCAGTACTTC.